Each of the 14 T cell receptor beta chains below was sequenced from the same sample in a study of shared clonotypes between healthy human individuals. Only in-frame clones appear in the TCRdb table, and some are missing; sequencing was by immunoSEQ multiplex PCR. The sample holds over a million clones, 95% to 99% seen once. The source material was naive CD4+ T cells sorted from blood. Subset meaning: CD45RA+ positively selected. Receptors originate from a man aged 30 to 39 in good health.

In regard to this clone: The sample holds other DNA sequences that translate to the same CDR3. The chain uses TRBV28 and TRBJ2-7; D is perhaps TRBD1 (6 bases). V shed 5 bases and J shed 1 base, with 9 bases lying between them. This CDR3 comprises 13 residues. Germline V gene lookup returns CDR1 MDHEN and CDR2 SYDVKM. The CDR3 nucleotides are TGTGCCAGCAGTGGAACAGGGTCCTACGAGCAGTACTTC. This sequence encodes CASSGTGSYEQYF.

A word on this clone: The same CDR3 can be traced to other DNA sequences in this sample. V and J are TRBV11-2 and TRBJ2-1; D ambiguous. This CDR3 is 12 amino acids long. In germline, CDR1 is SGHAT, CDR2 FQNNGV. V lost 1 base and J lost 7, with 5 bases in between. CDR3: CASSLVGNEQFF. In DNA form, the CDR3 reads TGTGCCAGCAGCTTAGTAGGAAATGAGCAGTTCTTC. Filled out from reference TRBV11-2 and TRBJ2-1, the complete variable domain reads EAGVAQSPRYKIIEKRQSVAFWCNPISGHATLYWYQQILGQGPKLLIQFQNNGVVDDSQLPKDRFSAERLKGVDSTLKIQPAKLEDSAVYLCASSLVGNEQFFGPGTRLTVL.

The gene calls are TRBV7-2 and TRBJ2-2, with 14 bases that match TRBD2. V trimming: 5 bases; J trimming: 1 base; junction bases outside the gene matches: 9. This CDR3 has 19 amino acids. Germline values: CDR1 SGHTA, CDR2 FQGNSA. CDR3: CASSLLNGLAGGNTGELFF. The CDR3 nucleotides read TGTGCCAGCAGCCTGCTAAATGGACTAGCGGGAGGGAACACCGGGGAGCTGTTTTTT. The full variable domain, in which reference TRBV7-2 and TRBJ2-2 provide the parts outside the CDR3, is GAGVSQSPSNKVTEKGKDVELRCDPISGHTALYWYRQSLGQGLEFLIYFQGNSAPDKSGLPSDRFSAERTGGSVSTLTIQRTQQEDSAVYLCASSLLNGLAGGNTGELFFGEGSRLTVL.

This chain connects TRBV29-1 to TRBJ2-7; 10 bases are a match to TRBD2. The J segment lost 4 bases and the V segment lost 6 bases, leaving 9 bases of the junction unmatched. Germline V gene sequence: CDR1 SQVTM, CDR2 ANQGSEA. The CDR3 loop spans 14 amino acids. The CDR3 sequence: CSVAPLAGIYEQYF. CDR3 bases: TGCAGCGTAGCCCCACTAGCGGGAATATACGAGCAGTACTTC.

The chain links TRBV7-2 to TRBJ2-3; unclear D gene. The V gene's germline CDR1 is SGHTA and CDR2 FQGNSA. Trimming shortened V by 10 bases and J by 1 base, and 12 bases separated the two germline ends. The CDR3 is made up of 13 amino acids. The CDR3 region has the DNA TGTGCCACCAGGAGAGGCGGCACAGATACGCAGTATTTT. This codes for CATRRGGTDTQYF.

On this clone itself: In the same sample, other DNA sequences code for this CDR3. The rearrangement uses TRBV7-2 and TRBJ2-5; D is uncertain. Trimming took off 4 bases at V and 2 bases at J, with 2 bases between the two ends. The CDR3 is 11 amino acids. CDR1 and CDR2 from the germline V gene are SGHTA and FQGNSA. CDR3 coding DNA: TGTGCCAGCAGCTCACAAGAGACCCAGTACTTC. Amino acids: CASSSQETQYF.

This rearrangement joins TRBV7-8 to TRBJ1-5; D call uncertain. Trimming left V 1 base short and J 0 bases short, with 10 bases between. Germline assignment: CDR1 SGHVS and CDR2 FQNEAQ. The CDR3 sequence is 16 residues long. CDR3 loop: CASSLVSRNSNQPQHF. The CDR3 DNA reads as TGTGCCAGCAGCTTAGTCTCTCGGAATAGCAATCAGCCCCAGCATTTT.

In its sample, this clone was seen once. The chain employs TRBV5-1 and TRBJ1-1, with 7 bases aligning to TRBD1. This CDR3 has 14 amino acids. After removal of 4 bases from V and 6 bases from J, the junction contained 9 bases not matched to a gene. Germline lookup yields CDR1 SGHRS and CDR2 YFSETQ. CDR3 loop: CASSMHRGKAEAFF. The CDR3 DNA sequence: TGCGCCAGCAGCATGCACAGGGGTAAGGCTGAAGCTTTCTTT.

This rearrangement joins TRBV11-2 to TRBJ2-1; D is undetermined. Trimming took off 2 bases at V and 9 bases at J, with 11 bases between the two ends. The CDR3 length is 13 residues. CDR1 is SGHAT and CDR2 is FQNNGV in the germline V gene. The CDR3 DNA follows: TGTGCCAGCAGCTTAAGCCCCCGAGGTGAGCAGTTCTTC. Its protein is CASSLSPRGEQFF.

The DNA for the CDR3 is TGTGCCACCAGCAGAGATACGCCTACGCAGTATTTT. Translated, it gives CATSRDTPTQYF. V gene TRBV15 combines with J gene TRBJ2-3, with D unclear. Germline CDR1 LNHNV, CDR2 YYDKDF (reference sequence). The germline V and J ends were trimmed by 0 bases and 8 bases, with 6 bases remaining between them. There are 12 residues in the CDR3.

DNA of the CDR3: TGTGCCAGCCGTCATAACTACGAGCAGTACTTC. Protein: CASRHNYEQYF. The rearrangement joins TRBV28 to TRBJ2-7; D gene ambiguous. Germline CDR1 MDHEN, CDR2 SYDVKM. The length of the CDR3 is 11 residues. V was shortened by 8 bases and J by 3 bases, with 8 bases between the two germline ends.

The V gene is TRBV5-4, the J gene TRBJ2-2, with TRBD2 matching 7 bases. In germline, CDR1 is SGHNT, CDR2 YYREEE (reference sequence). The ends lost 4 bases at V and 6 bases at J; junction bases unmatched: 12. The CDR3 consists of 16 residues. The CDR3 region is CASSRAGGGVSGELFF. In DNA, the CDR3 is TGTGCCAGCAGCCGGGCTGGGGGAGGGGTCTCCGGGGAGCTGTTTTTT.

The V and J genes are TRBV12-5 and TRBJ2-1; TRBD2 matches 11 bases. Germline loops: CDR1 LGHNT, CDR2 FRNRAP. J gave up 6 bases and V 4 bases, and 11 bases lay outside the gene matches. The CDR3 length is 17 residues. In DNA, the CDR3 is TGTGCTAGTGGTTCAGAGACTAGCGGGATCCCAGCCAATGAGCAGTTCTTC. This sequence encodes CASGSETSGIPANEQFF.

The chain carries TRBV18 and TRBJ1-3, with D perhaps matching TRBD1 (6 bases). With 3 bases removed from V and 3 bases from J, the gap between germline ends came to 9 bases. The CDR3 has 14 amino acids. From germline, CDR1 is KGHSH and CDR2 LQKENI. The CDR3 loop reads CASSPWTDGNTIYF. The CDR3 bases are TGTGCCAGCTCACCCTGGACAGATGGAAACACCATATATTTT.